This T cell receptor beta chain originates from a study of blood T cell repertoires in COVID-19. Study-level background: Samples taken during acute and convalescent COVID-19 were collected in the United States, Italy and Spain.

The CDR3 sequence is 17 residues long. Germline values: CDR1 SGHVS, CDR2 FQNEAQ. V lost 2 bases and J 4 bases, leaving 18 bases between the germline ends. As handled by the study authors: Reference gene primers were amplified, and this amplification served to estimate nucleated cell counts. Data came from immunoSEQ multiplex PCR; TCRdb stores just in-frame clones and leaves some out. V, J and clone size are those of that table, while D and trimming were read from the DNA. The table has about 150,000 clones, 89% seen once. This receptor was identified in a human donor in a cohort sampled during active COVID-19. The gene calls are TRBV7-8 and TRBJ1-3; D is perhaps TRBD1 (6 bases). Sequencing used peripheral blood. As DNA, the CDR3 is TGTGCCAGCAGCTTACCTTTTACAGGGATAACGGGAAACACCATATATTTT. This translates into CASSLPFTGITGNTIYF.